This TCR beta chain emerged from a study of T cell changes during pregnancy in multiple sclerosis. TCRdb's table, derived via immunoSEQ multiplex PCR, lists solely in-frame clones and lacks some. The sample carries 12,000 or so clones, 86% recorded once. From germline, CDR1 is MNHEY and CDR2 SMNVEV (reference sequence). V lost 4 bases and J lost 5, with 11 bases in between. CDR3 length: 14 amino acids. The TCR was taken from a female donor in good health, enrolled as a control in a pregnancy study. The specimen comprised CD8+ T cells from peripheral blood mononuclear cells, sampled in the second trimester of pregnancy. This chain links TRBV27 with TRBJ1-4; D perhaps matches TRBD1 (5 bases). The DNA of the CDR3 is TGTGCCAGCAGTTCAAGGGGTGGGAATGAAAAACTGTTTTTT. Protein sequence: CASSSRGGNEKLFF. Looking up the rest from reference TRBV27 and TRBJ1-4 gives the full variable domain: EAQVTQNPRYLITVTGKKLTVTCSQNMNHEYMSWYRQDPGLGLRQIYYSMNVEVTDKGDVPEGYKVSRKEKRNFPLILESPSPNQTSLYFCASSSRGGNEKLFFGSGTQLSVL.